This T cell receptor beta chain came from a study of control samples from healthy donors and cancer patients. CDR3 size: 12 residues. Trimming removed 1 base at V and 10 bases at J, with 8 bases between. The V gene's germline CDR1 is GTSNPN and CDR2 SVGIG (reference sequence). Method: immunoSEQ multiplex PCR; TCRdb's copy keeps in-frame clones and lacks some. The data contain around 170,000 clones, just over 90% of them singletons. This TCR was recovered from a man younger than 45 in good health. The rearrangement links TRBV30 to TRBJ1-6; no reliable D call. Source material: blood. The CDR3 region has the DNA TGTGCCTGGAGTGGCGGGAAGTCACCCCTCCACTTT. Translating it yields CAWSGGKSPLHF.